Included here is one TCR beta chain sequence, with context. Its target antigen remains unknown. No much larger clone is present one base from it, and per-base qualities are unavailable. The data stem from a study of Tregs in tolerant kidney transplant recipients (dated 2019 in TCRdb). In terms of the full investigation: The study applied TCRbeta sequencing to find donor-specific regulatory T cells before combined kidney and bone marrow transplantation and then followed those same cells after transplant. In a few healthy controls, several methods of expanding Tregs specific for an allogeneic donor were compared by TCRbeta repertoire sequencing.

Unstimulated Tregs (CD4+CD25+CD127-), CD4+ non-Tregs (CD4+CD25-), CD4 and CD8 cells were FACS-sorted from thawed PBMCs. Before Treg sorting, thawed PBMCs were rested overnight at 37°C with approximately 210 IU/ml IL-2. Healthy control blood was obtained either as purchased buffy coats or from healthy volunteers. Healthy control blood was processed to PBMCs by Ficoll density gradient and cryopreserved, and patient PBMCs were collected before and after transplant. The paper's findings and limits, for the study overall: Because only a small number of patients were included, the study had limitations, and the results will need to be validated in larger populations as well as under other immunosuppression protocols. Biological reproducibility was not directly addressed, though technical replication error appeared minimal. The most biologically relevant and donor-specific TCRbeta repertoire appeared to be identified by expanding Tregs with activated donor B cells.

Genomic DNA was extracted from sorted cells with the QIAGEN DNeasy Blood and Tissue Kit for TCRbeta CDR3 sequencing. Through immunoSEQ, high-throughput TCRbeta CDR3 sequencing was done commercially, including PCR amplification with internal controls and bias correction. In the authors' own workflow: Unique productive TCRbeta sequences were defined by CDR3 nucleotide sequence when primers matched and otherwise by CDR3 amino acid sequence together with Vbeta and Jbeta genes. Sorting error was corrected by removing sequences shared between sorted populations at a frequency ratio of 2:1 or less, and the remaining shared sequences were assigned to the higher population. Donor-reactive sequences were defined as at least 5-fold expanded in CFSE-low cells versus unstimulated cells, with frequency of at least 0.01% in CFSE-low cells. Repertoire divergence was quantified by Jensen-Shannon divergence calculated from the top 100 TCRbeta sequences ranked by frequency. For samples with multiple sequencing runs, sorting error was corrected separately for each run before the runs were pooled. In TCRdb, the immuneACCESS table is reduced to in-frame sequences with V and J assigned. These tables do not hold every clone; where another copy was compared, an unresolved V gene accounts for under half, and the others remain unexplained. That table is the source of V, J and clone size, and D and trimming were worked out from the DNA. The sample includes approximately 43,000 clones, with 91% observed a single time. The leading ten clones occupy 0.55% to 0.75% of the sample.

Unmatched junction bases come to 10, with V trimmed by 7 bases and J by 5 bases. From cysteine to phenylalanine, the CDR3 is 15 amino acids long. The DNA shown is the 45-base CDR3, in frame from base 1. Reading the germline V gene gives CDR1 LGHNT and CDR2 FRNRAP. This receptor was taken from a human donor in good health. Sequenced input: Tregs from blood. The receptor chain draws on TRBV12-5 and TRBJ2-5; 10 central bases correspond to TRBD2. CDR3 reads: CASARSSGSWETQYF. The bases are TGTGCTAGTGCCCGATCTAGCGGGAGTTGGGAGACCCAGTACTTC.